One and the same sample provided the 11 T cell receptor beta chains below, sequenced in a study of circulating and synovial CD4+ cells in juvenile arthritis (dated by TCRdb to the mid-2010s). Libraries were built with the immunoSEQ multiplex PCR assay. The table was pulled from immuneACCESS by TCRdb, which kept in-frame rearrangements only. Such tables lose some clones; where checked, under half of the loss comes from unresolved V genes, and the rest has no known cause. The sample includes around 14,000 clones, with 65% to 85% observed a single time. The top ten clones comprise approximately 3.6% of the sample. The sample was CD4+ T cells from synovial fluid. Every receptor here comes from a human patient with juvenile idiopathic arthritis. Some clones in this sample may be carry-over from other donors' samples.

The CDR3 coding sequence is TGTGCCAGCAGCTTAGGGGGGGGGATTCGGACTGAAGCTTTCTTT. It translates to CASSLGGGIRTEAFF. The V gene is TRBV7-2, the J gene TRBJ1-1, with D possibly TRBD1 on 5 matching bases. Trimming shortened V by 1 base and J by 5 bases, and 14 bases separated the two germline ends. The CDR3 spans 15 residues. CDR1 and CDR2 from the germline V gene are SGHTA and FQGNSA.

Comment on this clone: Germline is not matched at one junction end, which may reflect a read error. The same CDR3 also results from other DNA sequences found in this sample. CDR3 residues: CASSPEVPYNSPLHF. CDR3 nucleotides: TGTGCCAGCTCACCGGAGGTCCCCTATAATTCCCCCCTCCACTTT. This sequence joins TRBV18 and TRBJ1-6, with unresolved D. The CDR3 is 15 amino acids. In germline, CDR1 is KGHSH, CDR2 LQKENI.

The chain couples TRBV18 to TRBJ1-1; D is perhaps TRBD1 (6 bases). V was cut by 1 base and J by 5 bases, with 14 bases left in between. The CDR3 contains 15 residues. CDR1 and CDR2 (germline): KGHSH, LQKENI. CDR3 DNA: TGTGCCAGCTCACCACGGGGGGGCCCCGCTACTGAAGCTTTCTTT. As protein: CASSPRGGPATEAFF.

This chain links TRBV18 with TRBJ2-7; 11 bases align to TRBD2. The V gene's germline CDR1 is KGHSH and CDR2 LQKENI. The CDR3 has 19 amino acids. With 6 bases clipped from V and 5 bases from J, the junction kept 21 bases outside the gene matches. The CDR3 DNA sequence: TGTGCCAGCTCGCTAAACCGGCCGTCAGCGACTAGCGGGAACAACGAGCAGTACTTC. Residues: CASSLNRPSATSGNNEQYF.

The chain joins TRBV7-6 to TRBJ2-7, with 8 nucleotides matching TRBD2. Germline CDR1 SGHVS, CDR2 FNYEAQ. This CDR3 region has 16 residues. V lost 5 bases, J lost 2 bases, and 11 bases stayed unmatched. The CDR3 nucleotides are TGTGCCAGCAGCCAGGCGTCTAGCGGGTCGGCCTACGAGCAGTACTTC. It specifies CASSQASSGSAYEQYF.

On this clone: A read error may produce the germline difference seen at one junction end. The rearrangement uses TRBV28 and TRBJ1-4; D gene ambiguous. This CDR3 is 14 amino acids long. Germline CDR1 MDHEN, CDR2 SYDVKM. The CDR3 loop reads CASGLQTLKEKLFF. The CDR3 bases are TGTGCCAGCGGTTTACAGACATTAAAAGAAAAACTGTTTTTT.

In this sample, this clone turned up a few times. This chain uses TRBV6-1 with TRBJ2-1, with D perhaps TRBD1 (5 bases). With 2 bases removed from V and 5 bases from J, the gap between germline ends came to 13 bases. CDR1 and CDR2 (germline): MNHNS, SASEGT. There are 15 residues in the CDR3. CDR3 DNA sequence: TGTGCCAGCAGTGAAATGGGGCCAGGGAACAATGAGCAGTTCTTC. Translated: CASSEMGPGNNEQFF.

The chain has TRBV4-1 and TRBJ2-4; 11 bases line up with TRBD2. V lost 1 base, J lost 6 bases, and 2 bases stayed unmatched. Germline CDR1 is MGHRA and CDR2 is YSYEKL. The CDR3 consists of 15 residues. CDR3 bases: TGCGCCAGCAGCCAAGCCCTAGCGGGAGGAAACATTCAGTACTTC. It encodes CASSQALAGGNIQYF.

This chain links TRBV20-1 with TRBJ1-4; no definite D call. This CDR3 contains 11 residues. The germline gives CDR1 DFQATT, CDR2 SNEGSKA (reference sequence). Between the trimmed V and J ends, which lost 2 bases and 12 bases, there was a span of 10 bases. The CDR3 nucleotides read TGCAGTGCTAGAAACATGGAGGAACTGTTTTTT. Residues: CSARNMEELFF.

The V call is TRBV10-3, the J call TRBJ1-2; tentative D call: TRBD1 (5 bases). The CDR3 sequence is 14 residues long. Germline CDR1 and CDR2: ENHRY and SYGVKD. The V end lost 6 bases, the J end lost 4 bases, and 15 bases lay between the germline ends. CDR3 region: CAIRGGVAGYGYTF. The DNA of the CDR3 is TGTGCCATCAGGGGGGGAGTGGCGGGCTATGGCTACACCTTC.

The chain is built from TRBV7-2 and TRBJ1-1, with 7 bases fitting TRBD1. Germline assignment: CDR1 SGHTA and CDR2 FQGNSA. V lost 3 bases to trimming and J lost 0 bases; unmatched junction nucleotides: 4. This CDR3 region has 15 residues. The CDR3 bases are TGTGCCAGCAGCTTCTCAGGGGGTATGAACACTGAAGCTTTCTTT. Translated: CASSFSGGMNTEAFF.